Reported below is one T cell receptor (beta chain). Its cognate antigen is unknown. This sample is part of a study of human T cells and chemical hapten exposure. Study-wide background: Small volume differences among pooled libraries mainly caused per-sample TCR yield variation.

Overall study results and limits: Patch test score rose with PT1 expanded TCRs, significant at 8, 16, 32, not 4.

The library tagged each cDNA molecule with unique molecular identifiers. TCRdb itself ran the RACE reads through MiXCR, one entry per CDR3 protein. The sample contains under 200,000 distinct CDR3 sequences, 25% to 35% of which appear only once. Time point described: pre-sensitization, week 0. Regarding treatment: therapeutic diphenylcyclopropenone sensitization with weekly scalp DPC. Prior to application of each patch test, blood was drawn. V was clipped by 4 bases and J by 2 bases; unmatched bases: 1. Germline values: CDR1 SQVTM, CDR2 ANQGSEA. The CDR3 runs 12 residues. The chain is built from TRBV29-1 and TRBJ1-2, with 7 bases lining up with TRBD1. The sequence came from a woman in her twenties or thirties with alopecia areata. Some clones in this sample may be carry-over from other donors' samples. Sequenced material: whole blood, taken in connection with sensitization to the hapten diphenylcyclopropenone (DPC). CDR3 residues: CSVATGNYGYTF. The CDR3 DNA reads TGCAGCGTTGCGACAGGGAACTATGGCTACACCTTC.